The rows below give T cell receptor beta chains drawn from one sample of a study of T cell responses to AZD1222 COVID-19 vaccine. TCRdb keeps only in-frame clones here, not all; method: immunoSEQ multiplex PCR. The sample has 130,000 or so clones, roughly 90% seen once. The sequencing used peripheral blood, collected on day 0 of AZD1222 vaccination. Receptors were obtained from an adult in good health. Each CDR3 is given with its conserved first and last residue. Fields, in order: CDR3 length, D gene, J gene, V gene, clone size, CDR3 protein, CDR3 DNA. A D gene is named only where the DNA matches it firmly. Size tells how often a clone was seen (once, few, many) or the class of an expanded clone, and some rows leave it out.

CDR3 length: 15; D gene: TRBD2; J gene: TRBJ2-3; V gene: TRBV24-1; clone size: .; CDR3 protein: CATSDPGLAEDTQYF; CDR3 DNA: TGTGCCACCAGTGACCCTGGACTAGCCGAAGATACGCAGTATTTT
CDR3 length: 19; D gene: .; J gene: TRBJ2-7; V gene: TRBV5-6; clone size: .; CDR3 protein: CASSLAVTGLLAELYEQYF; CDR3 DNA: TGTGCCAGCAGCTTGGCTGTGACAGGTCTCCTAGCGGAGTTATACGAGCAGTACTTC
CDR3 length: 15; D gene: .; J gene: TRBJ1-2; V gene: TRBV7-8; clone size: once; CDR3 protein: CASSSGQSGWYGYTF; CDR3 DNA: TGTGCCAGCAGCTCAGGACAGTCGGGATGGTATGGCTACACCTTC
CDR3 length: 15; D gene: TRBD2; J gene: TRBJ2-7; V gene: TRBV20-1; clone size: .; CDR3 protein: CSASSTSGSSHEQYF; CDR3 DNA: TGCAGTGCTAGTAGTACTAGCGGGAGTAGTCACGAGCAGTACTTC
CDR3 length: 16; D gene: TRBD1; J gene: TRBJ1-3; V gene: TRBV28; clone size: .; CDR3 protein: CASSLPGTGARNTIYF; CDR3 DNA: TGTGCCAGCAGTTTGCCAGGGACAGGGGCTAGAAACACCATATATTTT
CDR3 length: 13; D gene: TRBD1; J gene: TRBJ1-2; V gene: TRBV29-1; clone size: .; CDR3 protein: CSVGWDRGYGYTF; CDR3 DNA: TGCAGCGTTGGTTGGGACAGGGGTTATGGCTACACCTTC
CDR3 length: 12; D gene: .; J gene: TRBJ2-2; V gene: TRBV7-3; clone size: .; CDR3 protein: CASSPTGGELFF; CDR3 DNA: TGTGCCAGCAGCCCGACTGGCGGGGAGCTGTTTTTT
CDR3 length: 16; D gene: .; J gene: TRBJ1-4; V gene: TRBV18; clone size: .; CDR3 protein: CASSPFPTTTNEKLFF; CDR3 DNA: TGTGCCAGCTCACCCTTTCCCACAACAACTAATGAAAAACTGTTTTTT
CDR3 length: 14; D gene: TRBD1; J gene: TRBJ1-1; V gene: TRBV7-8; clone size: few; CDR3 protein: CASSLSAQGVHAFF; CDR3 DNA: TGTGCCAGCAGCCTATCGGCGCAGGGGGTTCACGCTTTCTTT
CDR3 length: 15; D gene: TRBD1; J gene: TRBJ2-5; V gene: TRBV24-1; clone size: .; CDR3 protein: CATSDQRTGVETQYF; CDR3 DNA: TGTGCCACCAGTGACCAGCGGACAGGGGTGGAGACCCAGTACTTC
CDR3 length: 16; D gene: .; J gene: TRBJ2-7; V gene: TRBV14; clone size: .; CDR3 protein: CASSQVTAVMSYEQYF; CDR3 DNA: TGTGCCAGCAGCCAAGTCACAGCGGTGATGTCCTACGAGCAGTACTTC
CDR3 length: 15; D gene: TRBD1; J gene: TRBJ2-7; V gene: TRBV4-1; clone size: .; CDR3 protein: CASSQRTGDFGEQYF; CDR3 DNA: TGCGCCAGCAGCCAGAGGACAGGGGATTTCGGCGAGCAGTACTTC
CDR3 length: 12; D gene: .; J gene: TRBJ2-5; V gene: TRBV6-1; clone size: few; CDR3 protein: CASSDRGETQYF; CDR3 DNA: TGTGCCAGCAGTGACAGGGGAGAGACCCAGTACTTC
CDR3 length: 17; D gene: .; J gene: TRBJ1-5; V gene: TRBV18; clone size: once; CDR3 protein: CASSQLPLTVLNQPQHF; CDR3 DNA: TGTGCCAGCTCACAACTCCCCTTGACAGTGCTCAATCAGCCCCAGCATTTT
CDR3 length: 15; D gene: TRBD1; J gene: TRBJ2-7; V gene: TRBV5-1; clone size: .; CDR3 protein: CASSFTGTGLREQYF; CDR3 DNA: TGCGCCAGCAGCTTCACCGGGACAGGTCTTCGGGAGCAGTACTTC
CDR3 length: 16; D gene: TRBD1; J gene: TRBJ1-1; V gene: TRBV2; clone size: .; CDR3 protein: CASSAGPGTGWTEAFF; CDR3 DNA: TGTGCCAGCAGTGCCGGACCCGGGACAGGGTGGACTGAAGCTTTCTTT
CDR3 length: 13; D gene: .; J gene: TRBJ1-3; V gene: TRBV6-1; clone size: once; CDR3 protein: CASSEVLGNTIYF; CDR3 DNA: TGTGCCAGCAGTGAAGTTCTTGGAAACACCATATATTTT
CDR3 length: 15; D gene: .; J gene: TRBJ1-1; V gene: TRBV7-8; clone size: .; CDR3 protein: CASSPRGLPNTEAFF; CDR3 DNA: TGTGCCAGCAGCCCACGGGGTCTTCCTAACACTGAAGCTTTCTTT
CDR3 length: 11; D gene: .; J gene: TRBJ2-3; V gene: TRBV28; clone size: .; CDR3 protein: CASSLQGWQYF; CDR3 DNA: TGTGCCAGCAGTTTACAGGGCTGGCAGTATTTT
CDR3 length: 15; D gene: .; J gene: TRBJ2-3; V gene: TRBV5-6; clone size: .; CDR3 protein: CASSLGRDGADTQYF; CDR3 DNA: TGTGCCAGCAGCTTGGGGCGGGATGGGGCAGATACGCAGTATTTT
CDR3 length: 11; D gene: TRBD2; J gene: TRBJ2-7; V gene: TRBV20-1; clone size: .; CDR3 protein: CRAGGGIEQYF; CDR3 DNA: TGCAGGGCCGGCGGGGGGATCGAGCAGTACTTC
CDR3 length: 18; D gene: TRBD2; J gene: TRBJ2-7; V gene: TRBV11-2; clone size: .; CDR3 protein: CASSVSFPGASGTYEQYF; CDR3 DNA: TGTGCCAGCAGCGTCAGCTTCCCCGGGGCTAGCGGCACCTACGAGCAGTACTTC
CDR3 length: 16; D gene: TRBD2; J gene: TRBJ2-1; V gene: TRBV5-1; clone size: .; CDR3 protein: CASSQWERELYNEQFF; CDR3 DNA: TGCGCCAGCAGCCAGTGGGAGCGGGAGCTCTACAATGAGCAGTTCTTC
CDR3 length: 14; D gene: .; J gene: TRBJ2-3; V gene: TRBV7-3; clone size: .; CDR3 protein: CASSLGTYTDTQYF; CDR3 DNA: TGTGCCAGCAGCTTAGGGACCTACACAGATACGCAGTATTTT
CDR3 length: 13; D gene: TRBD1; J gene: TRBJ1-2; V gene: TRBV29-1; clone size: .; CDR3 protein: CSVNHGQGRGYTF; CDR3 DNA: TGCAGCGTCAACCACGGACAGGGTAGGGGCTACACCTTC
CDR3 length: 14; D gene: .; J gene: TRBJ1-1; V gene: TRBV6-6; clone size: .; CDR3 protein: CASSPLGQGPEAFF; CDR3 DNA: TGTGCCAGCAGTCCACTGGGCCAGGGCCCCGAAGCTTTCTTT
CDR3 length: 16; D gene: TRBD2; J gene: TRBJ2-5; V gene: TRBV30; clone size: .; CDR3 protein: CAWSVMGLAVKETQYF; CDR3 DNA: TGTGCCTGGAGTGTCATGGGACTAGCGGTGAAAGAGACCCAGTACTTC
CDR3 length: 15; D gene: .; J gene: TRBJ2-7; V gene: TRBV5-1; clone size: once; CDR3 protein: CASRQGLPQAYEQYF; CDR3 DNA: TGCGCCAGCAGGCAGGGCTTACCCCAGGCCTACGAGCAGTACTTC
CDR3 length: 11; D gene: .; J gene: TRBJ1-2; V gene: TRBV6-5; clone size: once; CDR3 protein: CASQKGYGYTF; CDR3 DNA: TGTGCCAGCCAAAAGGGCTATGGCTACACCTTC
CDR3 length: 17; D gene: TRBD1; J gene: TRBJ1-2; V gene: TRBV27; clone size: .; CDR3 protein: CASSPVGQGRANYGYTF; CDR3 DNA: TGTGCCAGCAGTCCCGTTGGACAGGGTAGGGCTAACTATGGCTACACCTTC
CDR3 length: 11; D gene: .; J gene: TRBJ1-6; V gene: TRBV30; clone size: .; CDR3 protein: CAWNSNSPLHF; CDR3 DNA: TGTGCCTGGAACTCAAATTCACCCCTCCACTTT
CDR3 length: 13; D gene: TRBD2; J gene: TRBJ2-1; V gene: TRBV5-6; clone size: .; CDR3 protein: CASRPTGTRVPFF; CDR3 DNA: TGTGCCAGCAGACCGACCGGGACTAGGGTCCCGTTCTTC
CDR3 length: 14; D gene: .; J gene: TRBJ2-5; V gene: TRBV5-4; clone size: .; CDR3 protein: CASSSGQHYETQYF; CDR3 DNA: TGTGCCAGCAGCTCTGGACAGCACTACGAGACCCAGTACTTC
CDR3 length: 15; D gene: .; J gene: TRBJ2-3; V gene: TRBV27; clone size: .; CDR3 protein: CASSLSIMGTDTQYF; CDR3 DNA: TGTGCCAGCAGTTTATCGATAATGGGCACAGATACGCAGTATTTT
CDR3 length: 15; D gene: TRBD2; J gene: TRBJ2-3; V gene: TRBV3-1/TRBV3-2; clone size: .; CDR3 protein: CASSQTSVATDTQYF; CDR3 DNA: TGTGCCAGCAGCCAAACTAGCGTAGCGACAGATACGCAGTATTTT
CDR3 length: 15; D gene: .; J gene: TRBJ2-7; V gene: TRBV18; clone size: .; CDR3 protein: CASSSVQTLSYEQYF; CDR3 DNA: TGTGCCAGCTCCTCAGTCCAGACCCTCTCCTACGAGCAGTACTTC
CDR3 length: 18; D gene: TRBD1; J gene: TRBJ2-6; V gene: TRBV10-3; clone size: .; CDR3 protein: CAISDVAGGASGANVLTF; CDR3 DNA: TGTGCCATCAGTGACGTGGCAGGGGGCGCGTCTGGGGCCAACGTCCTGACTTTC
CDR3 length: 14; D gene: .; J gene: TRBJ2-1; V gene: TRBV27; clone size: .; CDR3 protein: CASSLEPGPNEQFF; CDR3 DNA: TGTGCCAGCAGTTTAGAGCCAGGGCCCAATGAGCAGTTCTTC
CDR3 length: 12; D gene: .; J gene: TRBJ2-7; V gene: TRBV7-8; clone size: .; CDR3 protein: CASSFTGFEQYF; CDR3 DNA: TGTGCCAGCAGCTTTACAGGGTTCGAGCAGTACTTC
CDR3 length: 14; D gene: .; J gene: TRBJ1-4; V gene: TRBV11-2; clone size: .; CDR3 protein: CASSLGHGSEKLFF; CDR3 DNA: TGTGCCAGCAGCTTGGGACATGGAAGTGAAAAACTGTTTTTT
CDR3 length: 15; D gene: .; J gene: TRBJ1-1; V gene: TRBV5-1; clone size: once; CDR3 protein: CASSNLSTLNTEAFF; CDR3 DNA: TGCGCCAGCAGTAATCTGTCGACCTTGAACACTGAAGCTTTCTTT
CDR3 length: 14; D gene: .; J gene: TRBJ2-3; V gene: TRBV5-1; clone size: .; CDR3 protein: CASSLNGLRDTQYF; CDR3 DNA: TGCGCCAGCAGCTTGAACGGACTCCGAGATACGCAGTATTTT
CDR3 length: 16; D gene: TRBD2; J gene: TRBJ2-3; V gene: TRBV2; clone size: .; CDR3 protein: CASSQLAGAVTDTQYF; CDR3 DNA: TGTGCCAGCAGTCAGCTAGCGGGAGCTGTGACAGATACGCAGTATTTT
CDR3 length: 18; D gene: TRBD2; J gene: TRBJ2-1; V gene: TRBV4-2; clone size: .; CDR3 protein: CASSQAKTTSGNYNEQFF; CDR3 DNA: TGTGCCAGCAGCCAAGCGAAAACTACTAGCGGGAATTACAATGAGCAGTTCTTC
CDR3 length: 12; D gene: TRBD1; J gene: TRBJ2-7; V gene: TRBV2; clone size: .; CDR3 protein: CASRRTGAEQYF; CDR3 DNA: TGTGCCAGCAGGAGGACAGGGGCCGAGCAGTACTTC
CDR3 length: 15; D gene: TRBD1; J gene: TRBJ1-5; V gene: TRBV28; clone size: .; CDR3 protein: CASSLGTAYYQPQHF; CDR3 DNA: TGTGCCAGCAGCCTCGGGACAGCTTATTATCAGCCCCAGCATTTT
CDR3 length: 16; D gene: TRBD1; J gene: TRBJ1-3; V gene: TRBV2; clone size: .; CDR3 protein: CASSEGQGLGGNTIYF; CDR3 DNA: TGTGCCAGCAGTGAAGGACAGGGGCTAGGCGGAAACACCATATATTTT
CDR3 length: 15; D gene: .; J gene: TRBJ2-7; V gene: TRBV5-1; clone size: .; CDR3 protein: CASSFAGANPYEQYF; CDR3 DNA: TGCGCCAGCAGCTTTGCGGGGGCCAATCCCTACGAGCAGTACTTC
CDR3 length: 15; D gene: .; J gene: TRBJ2-3; V gene: TRBV15; clone size: .; CDR3 protein: CATSRDPNSPDTQYF; CDR3 DNA: TGTGCCACCAGCAGAGATCCGAATTCTCCAGATACGCAGTATTTT
CDR3 length: 17; D gene: .; J gene: TRBJ2-1; V gene: TRBV5-1; clone size: once; CDR3 protein: CASSLQGAAQGYNEQFF; CDR3 DNA: TGCGCCAGCAGCTTGCAAGGGGCAGCCCAAGGCTACAATGAGCAGTTCTTC
CDR3 length: 16; D gene: TRBD2; J gene: TRBJ2-1; V gene: TRBV6-6; clone size: .; CDR3 protein: CASTGGGAGNYNEQFF; CDR3 DNA: TGTGCCAGCACGGGGGGGGGCGCGGGGAACTACAATGAGCAGTTCTTC
CDR3 length: 15; D gene: TRBD1; J gene: TRBJ1-2; V gene: TRBV28; clone size: .; CDR3 protein: CASSPGTGLDYGYTF; CDR3 DNA: TGTGCCAGCAGTCCAGGGACAGGGCTCGACTATGGCTACACCTTC
CDR3 length: 16; D gene: .; J gene: TRBJ1-4; V gene: TRBV7-9; clone size: once; CDR3 protein: CASSLMGSGVGEKLFF; CDR3 DNA: TGTGCCAGCAGCTTAATGGGGTCGGGAGTTGGTGAAAAACTGTTTTTT